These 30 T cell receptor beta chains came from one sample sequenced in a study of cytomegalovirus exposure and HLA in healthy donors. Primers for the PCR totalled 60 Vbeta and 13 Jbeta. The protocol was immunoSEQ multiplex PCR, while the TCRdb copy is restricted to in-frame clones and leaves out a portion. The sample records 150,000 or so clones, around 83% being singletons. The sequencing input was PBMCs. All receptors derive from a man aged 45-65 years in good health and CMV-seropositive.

The CDR3 nucleotides are TGTGCCAGCTCACCAAAGGGACTCGCCCCGGTAGAGCAGTACTTC. Protein sequence: CASSPKGLAPVEQYF. The rearrangement joins TRBV18 to TRBJ2-7, with D maybe TRBD2 (6 bases). The V end was cut by 2 bases, the J end by 7 bases, with 18 bases between. Germline V gene data show CDR1 as KGHSH and CDR2 as LQKENI. The CDR3 covers 15 residues.

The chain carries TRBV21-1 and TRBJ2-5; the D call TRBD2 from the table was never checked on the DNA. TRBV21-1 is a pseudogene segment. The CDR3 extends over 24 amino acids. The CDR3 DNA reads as TGTGCCAGCAGCACGAAGCCTGAGGGACAGCTTAGATTGACCCCGGGACTAGAGTGGGAGACCCAGTACTTC. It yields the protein CASSTKPEGQLRLTPGLEWETQYF.

CDR3 DNA: TGTGCCAGCAGCTTAGACGGGATTATAGCTTTCTTT. Amino acid sequence: CASSLDGIIAFF. The chain couples TRBV7-9 to TRBJ1-1; D unclear. V was pared by 1 base and J by 10 bases, with 10 bases between. The CDR3 has 12 residues. Germline V gene data show CDR1 as SEHNR and CDR2 as FQNEAQ (reference sequence).

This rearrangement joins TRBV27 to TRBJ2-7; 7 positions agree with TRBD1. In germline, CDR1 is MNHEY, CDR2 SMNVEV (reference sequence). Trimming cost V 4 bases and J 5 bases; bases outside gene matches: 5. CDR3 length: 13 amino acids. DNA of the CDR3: TGTGCCAGCAGTTGGCAGGGGGTCGACGAGCAGTACTTC. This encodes CASSWQGVDEQYF.

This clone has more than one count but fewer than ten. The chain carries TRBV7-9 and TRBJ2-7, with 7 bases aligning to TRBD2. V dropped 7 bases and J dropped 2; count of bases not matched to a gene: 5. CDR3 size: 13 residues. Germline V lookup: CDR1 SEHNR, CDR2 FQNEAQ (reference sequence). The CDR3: CASTGGTTYEQYF. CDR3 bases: TGTGCCAGCACCGGGGGGACTACCTACGAGCAGTACTTC.

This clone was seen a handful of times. DNA of the CDR3: TGTGCCAGCAGGGGGGGACGGAAAAATAATGAAAAACTGTTTTTT. Encoded protein: CASRGGRKNNEKLFF. This chain uses TRBV25-1 with TRBJ1-4; D is perhaps TRBD1 (5 bases). In germline, CDR1 is MGHDK, CDR2 SYGVNS. Trimming left V 6 bases short and J 4 bases short, with 15 bases between. The length of the CDR3 is 15 residues.

This CDR3 reads CASSYGGQMNTEAFF. The CDR3 nucleotides are TGTGCCAGCAGTTACGGGGGACAGATGAACACTGAAGCTTTCTTT. This sequence joins TRBV6-5 and TRBJ1-1; the match to TRBD1 covers 7 bases. The CDR3 has 15 amino acids. Germline assignment: CDR1 MNHEY and CDR2 SVGAGI. V lost 2 bases, J lost 0 bases, and 3 bases stayed unmatched.

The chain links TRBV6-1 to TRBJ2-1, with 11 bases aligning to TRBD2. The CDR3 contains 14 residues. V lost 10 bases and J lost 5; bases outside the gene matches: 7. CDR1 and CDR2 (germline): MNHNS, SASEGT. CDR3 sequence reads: CATWLSGGDNEQFF. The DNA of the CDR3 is TGTGCCACCTGGCTTAGCGGGGGGGACAATGAGCAGTTCTTC.

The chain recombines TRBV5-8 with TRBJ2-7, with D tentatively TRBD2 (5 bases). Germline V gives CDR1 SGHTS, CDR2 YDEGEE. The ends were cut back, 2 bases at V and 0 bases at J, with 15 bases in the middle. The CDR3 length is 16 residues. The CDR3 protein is CASSLAMRRFSYEQYV. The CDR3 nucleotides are TGTGCCAGCAGCTTAGCGATGCGGAGGTTCTCCTACGAGCAGTACGTC.

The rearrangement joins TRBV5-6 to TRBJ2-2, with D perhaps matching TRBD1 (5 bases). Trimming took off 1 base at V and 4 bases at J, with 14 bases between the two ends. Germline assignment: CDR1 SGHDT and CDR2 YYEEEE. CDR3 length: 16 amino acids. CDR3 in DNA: TGTGCCAGCAGCTTGCTGGCAGGGCCGGGCACCGGGGAGCTGTTTTTT. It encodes CASSLLAGPGTGELFF.

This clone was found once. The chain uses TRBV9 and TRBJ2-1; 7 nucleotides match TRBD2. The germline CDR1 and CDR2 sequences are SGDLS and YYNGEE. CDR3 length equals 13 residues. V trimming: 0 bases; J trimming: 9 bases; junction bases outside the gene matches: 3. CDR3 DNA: TGTGCCAGCAGCGTAGGGCGGGGGACTGAGCAGTTCTTC. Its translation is CASSVGRGTEQFF.

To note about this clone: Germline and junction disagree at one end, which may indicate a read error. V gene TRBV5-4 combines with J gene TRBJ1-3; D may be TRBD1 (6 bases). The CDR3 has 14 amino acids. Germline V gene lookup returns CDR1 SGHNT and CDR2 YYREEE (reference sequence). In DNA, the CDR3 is TGTGCCAACAGCCTGGACAGAAAATGGAACACCATATATTTT. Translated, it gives CANSLDRKWNTIYF.

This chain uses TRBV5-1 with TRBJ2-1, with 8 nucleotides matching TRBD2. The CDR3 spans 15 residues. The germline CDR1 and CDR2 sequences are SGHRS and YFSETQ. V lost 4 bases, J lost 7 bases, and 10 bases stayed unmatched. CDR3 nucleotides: TGCGCCAGCAGCCCGGGGGGGGTGGTAGTGAATGAGCAGTTCTTC. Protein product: CASSPGGVVVNEQFF. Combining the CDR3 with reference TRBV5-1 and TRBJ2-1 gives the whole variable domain KAGVTQTPRYLIKTRGQQVTLSCSPISGHRSVSWYQQTPGQGLQFLFEYFSETQRNKGNFPGRFSGRQFSNSRSEMNVSTLELGDSALYLCASSPGGVVVNEQFFGPGTRLTVL.

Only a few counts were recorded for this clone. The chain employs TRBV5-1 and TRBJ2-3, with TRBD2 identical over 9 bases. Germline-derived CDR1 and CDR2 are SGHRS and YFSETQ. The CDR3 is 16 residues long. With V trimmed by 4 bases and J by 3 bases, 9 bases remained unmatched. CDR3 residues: CASSPGDSGRTDTQYF. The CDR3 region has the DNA TGCGCCAGCAGCCCGGGGGATAGCGGGAGAACAGATACGCAGTATTTT.

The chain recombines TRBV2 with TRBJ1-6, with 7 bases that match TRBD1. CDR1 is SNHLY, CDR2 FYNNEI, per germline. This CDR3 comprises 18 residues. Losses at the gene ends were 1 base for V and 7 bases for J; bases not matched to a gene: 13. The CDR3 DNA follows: TGTGCCAGCAGTGAAGTTTGGACCGCGGGACAGTTGAATTCACCCCTCCACTTT. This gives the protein CASSEVWTAGQLNSPLHF.

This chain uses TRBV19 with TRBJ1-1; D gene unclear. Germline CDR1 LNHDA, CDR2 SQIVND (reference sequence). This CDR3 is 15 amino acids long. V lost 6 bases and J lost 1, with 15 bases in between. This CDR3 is CASSPSPIRNTEAFF. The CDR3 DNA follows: TGTGCCAGTAGCCCCTCTCCGATTAGGAACACTGAAGCTTTCTTT.

CDR3 bases: TGTGCCAGCTCACCTCCGGCAGGGGGCCGGGATACGCAGTATTTT. Encoded protein: CASSPPAGGRDTQYF. The chain links TRBV18 to TRBJ2-3, with 8 bases matching TRBD1. The CDR3 totals 15 residues. After removal of 3 bases from V and 6 bases from J, the junction contained 8 bases not matched to a gene. Germline CDR1 is KGHSH and CDR2 is LQKENI.

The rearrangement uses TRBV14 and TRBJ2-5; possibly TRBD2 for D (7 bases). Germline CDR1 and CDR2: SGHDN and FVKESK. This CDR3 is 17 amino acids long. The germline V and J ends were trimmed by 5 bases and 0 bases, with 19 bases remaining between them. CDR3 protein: CASSRGGRGGYQETQYF. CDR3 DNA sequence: TGTGCCAGCAGCAGGGGGGGCCGGGGAGGTTACCAAGAGACCCAGTACTTC.

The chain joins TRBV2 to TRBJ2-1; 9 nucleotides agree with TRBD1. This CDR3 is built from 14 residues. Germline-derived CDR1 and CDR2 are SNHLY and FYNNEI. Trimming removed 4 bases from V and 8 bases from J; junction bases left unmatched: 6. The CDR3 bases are TGTGCCAGCAGTGGGACAGGGGCCCGGGATGAGCAGTTCTTC. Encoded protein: CASSGTGARDEQFF.

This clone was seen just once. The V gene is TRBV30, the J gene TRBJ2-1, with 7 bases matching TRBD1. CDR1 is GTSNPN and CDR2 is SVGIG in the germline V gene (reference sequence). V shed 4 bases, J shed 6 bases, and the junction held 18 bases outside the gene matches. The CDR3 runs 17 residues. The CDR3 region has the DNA TGTGCCTGGAACGTAGGGGGCGAGCGGAGAGGTCCCAATGAGCAGTTCTTC. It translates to CAWNVGGERRGPNEQFF.

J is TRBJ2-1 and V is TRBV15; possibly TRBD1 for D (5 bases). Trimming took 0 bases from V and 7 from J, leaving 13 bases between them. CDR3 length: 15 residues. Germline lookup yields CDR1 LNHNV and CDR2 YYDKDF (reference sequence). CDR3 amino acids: CATSRDGRVRNEQFF. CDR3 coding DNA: TGTGCCACCAGCAGAGATGGCAGGGTACGGAATGAGCAGTTCTTC.

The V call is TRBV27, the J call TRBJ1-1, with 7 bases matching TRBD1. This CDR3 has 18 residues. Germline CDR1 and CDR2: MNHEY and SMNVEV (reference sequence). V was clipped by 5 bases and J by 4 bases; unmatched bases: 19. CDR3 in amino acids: CASSPTKPTTGVGTEAFF. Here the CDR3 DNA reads TGTGCCAGCAGTCCGACAAAACCCACAACAGGGGTCGGCACTGAAGCTTTCTTT.

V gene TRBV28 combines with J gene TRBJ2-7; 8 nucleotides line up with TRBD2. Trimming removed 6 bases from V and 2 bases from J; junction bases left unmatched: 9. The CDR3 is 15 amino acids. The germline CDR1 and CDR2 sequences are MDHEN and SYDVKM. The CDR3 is CASSLPGRGAYEQYV. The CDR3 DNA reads TGTGCCAGCAGCCTCCCCGGGCGGGGGGCCTACGAGCAGTACGTC.

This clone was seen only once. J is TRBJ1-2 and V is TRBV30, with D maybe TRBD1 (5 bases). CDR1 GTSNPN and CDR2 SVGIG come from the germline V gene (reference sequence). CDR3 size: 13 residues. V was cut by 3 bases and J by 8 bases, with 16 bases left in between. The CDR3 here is CAWRQDLIRGYTF. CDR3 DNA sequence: TGTGCCTGGAGACAGGATCTTATTCGGGGCTACACCTTC.

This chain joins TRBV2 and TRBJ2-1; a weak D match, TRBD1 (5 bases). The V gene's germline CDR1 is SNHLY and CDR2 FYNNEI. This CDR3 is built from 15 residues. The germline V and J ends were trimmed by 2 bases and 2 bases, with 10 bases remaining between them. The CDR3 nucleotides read TGTGCCAGCAGTGAACGAAGGGGCACCTACAATGAGCAGTTCTTC. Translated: CASSERRGTYNEQFF.

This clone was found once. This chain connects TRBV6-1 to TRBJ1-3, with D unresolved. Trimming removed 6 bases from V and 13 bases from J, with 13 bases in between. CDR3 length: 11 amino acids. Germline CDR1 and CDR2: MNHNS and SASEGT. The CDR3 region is CASRFGVVIYF. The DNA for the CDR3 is TGTGCCAGCAGGTTTGGTGTAGTGATATATTTT.

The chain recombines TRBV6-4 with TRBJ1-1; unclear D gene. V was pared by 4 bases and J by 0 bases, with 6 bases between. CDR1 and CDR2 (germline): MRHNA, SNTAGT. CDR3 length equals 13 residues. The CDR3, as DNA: TGTGCCAGCAGTGTTGAGGTGAACACTGAAGCTTTCTTT. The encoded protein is CASSVEVNTEAFF.

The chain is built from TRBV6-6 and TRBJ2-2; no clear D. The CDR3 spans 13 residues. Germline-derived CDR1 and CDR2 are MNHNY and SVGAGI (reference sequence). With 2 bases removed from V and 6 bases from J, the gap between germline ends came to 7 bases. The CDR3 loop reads CASSYGRPGELFF. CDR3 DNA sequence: TGTGCCAGCAGTTACGGGCGCCCCGGGGAGCTGTTTTTT.

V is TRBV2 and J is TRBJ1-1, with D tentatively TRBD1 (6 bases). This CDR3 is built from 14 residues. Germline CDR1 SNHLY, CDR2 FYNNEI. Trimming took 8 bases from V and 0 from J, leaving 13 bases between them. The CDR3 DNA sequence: TGTGCCAGCCGACAGGACAGCGTGAACACTGAAGCTTTCTTT. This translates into CASRQDSVNTEAFF.

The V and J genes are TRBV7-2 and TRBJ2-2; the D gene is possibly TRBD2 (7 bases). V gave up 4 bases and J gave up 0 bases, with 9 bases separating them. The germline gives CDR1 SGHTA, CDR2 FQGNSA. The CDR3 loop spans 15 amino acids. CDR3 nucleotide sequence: TGTGCCAGCAGCTCGGGGGGCCCGAACACCGGGGAGCTGTTTTTT. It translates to CASSSGGPNTGELFF.